The clone carrying this T cell receptor beta chain was counted ten times or more. As yet, its antigen is unknown. Germline-derived CDR1 and CDR2 are SGHRS and YFSETQ. CDR3 length equals 15 residues. V dropped 0 bases and J dropped 7 bases, with 17 bases sitting between them. The data were obtained in a study of neurological immune-mediated disorders. Study outcomes and limitations: Healthy controls had more TCR clonal expansion than multiple sclerosis, which showed the least, whereas HTLV-1-associated myelopathy showed the most.

Each TCR transcript was tagged with a 10-nucleotide random UMI during 5'RACE. Each CDR3 protein gets one entry after TCRdb re-called the 5' RACE reads with MiXCR. The repertoire holds 30,000 to 45,000 distinct CDR3 sequences, with 9.5% to 13% as singletons. This TCR derives from a woman younger than 45 with HTLV-1-associated myelopathy (HAM/TSP). The sample consisted of CD4+ T cells from blood. The gene calls are TRBV5-1 and TRBJ2-7, with D perhaps matching TRBD2 (6 bases). CDR3 nucleotide sequence: TGCGCCAGCAGCTTGGACGGGGGAGCTGGGGGGGAGCAGTACTTC. This translates into CASSLDGGAGGEQYF.